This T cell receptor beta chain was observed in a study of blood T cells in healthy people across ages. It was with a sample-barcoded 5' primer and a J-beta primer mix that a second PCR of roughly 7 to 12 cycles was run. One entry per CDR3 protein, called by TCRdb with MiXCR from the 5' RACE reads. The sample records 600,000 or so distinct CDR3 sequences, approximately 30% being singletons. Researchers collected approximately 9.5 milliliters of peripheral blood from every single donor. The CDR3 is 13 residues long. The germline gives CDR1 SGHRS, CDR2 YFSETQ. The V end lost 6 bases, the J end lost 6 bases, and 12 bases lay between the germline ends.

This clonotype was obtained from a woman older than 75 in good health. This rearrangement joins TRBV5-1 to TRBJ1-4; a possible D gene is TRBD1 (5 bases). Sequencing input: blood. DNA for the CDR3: TGCGCCAGCAACCCTGGGGACGATGAAAAACTGTTTTTT. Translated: CASNPGDDEKLFF. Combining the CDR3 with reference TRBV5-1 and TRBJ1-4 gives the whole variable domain KAGVTQTPRYLIKTRGQQVTLSCSPISGHRSVSWYQQTPGQGLQFLFEYFSETQRNKGNFPGRFSGRQFSNSRSEMNVSTLELGDSALYLCASNPGDDEKLFFGSGTQLSVL.